This T cell receptor beta chain was obtained from a study of blood T cells in healthy people across ages. With a J-beta primer mix and a sample-barcoded 5' primer, a second PCR ran roughly 6 to 11 cycles. TCRdb re-derived calls from the 5' RACE reads in MiXCR, one entry per CDR3 protein. The top ten hold approximately 4.1% of the sample, which has around 1,600,000 distinct CDR3 sequences, roughly 43% seen once. This clonotype occurred a few times. The antigen is unknown. Study conclusions and caveats: Investigators treated diversity estimates from one million T cells as underestimates. Bulk PBMC profiling left naive and antigen-experienced comparisons inconclusive. Getting older went along with TCR beta diversity per million T cells dropping roughly linearly.

The donors, all healthy, were Caucasians living in Russia, aged roughly 6 to 90. Germline CDR1 and CDR2: MGHRA and YSYEKL. Unmatched junction bases numbered 8, after V lost 0 bases and J lost 2 bases. The CDR3 is 18 residues long. Sequences were obtained from blood. The receptor was derived from a young woman in good health. This chain links TRBV4-1 with TRBJ1-4, with 8 bases lining up with TRBD1. Here the CDR3 reads CASSQDVAGGLTNEKLFF. The CDR3 region has the DNA TGCGCCAGCAGCCAAGATGTGGCAGGGGGCCTCACTAATGAAAAACTGTTTTTT.